This T cell receptor (beta chain) was profiled in a study of CD8 T cells in ankylosing spondylitis. Findings and limits, study-wide: Characteristic, it appeared, of ankylosing spondylitis blood was a TCR beta motif of fewer than 10 highly homologous variants. Relatively rare in peripheral blood, disease-linked clones were also CD8+. Some motif variants had been reported before (in reactive arthritis synovial fluid and blood).

TCRdb re-called the 5' RACE reads with MiXCR, one entry per CDR3 protein. The sample shows about 750,000 distinct CDR3 sequences, roughly 19% of them seen only once. V lost 7 bases and J lost 5, with 17 bases in between. Germline CDR1 SQVTM, CDR2 ANQGSEA. The CDR3 consists of 13 residues. This clonotype has more than one count but fewer than ten. The antigen remains undetermined. The sample was blood, either unsorted or a sorted T cell fraction (not recorded which). The source is a male donor with ankylosing spondylitis. V usage is TRBV29-1 and J usage is TRBJ2-5; maybe TRBD1 (5 bases). The CDR3 loop is CSAWGGAEETQYF. Here the CDR3 DNA reads TGCAGCGCCTGGGGTGGGGCGGAGGAGACCCAGTACTTC.